The next 27 T cell receptor beta chains were all read from a single sample in a study of control samples from healthy donors and cancer patients (dated by TCRdb to the early 2020s). The library came from the immunoSEQ multiplex PCR assay. The table comes from immuneACCESS by way of TCRdb, which keeps in-frame sequences with V and J called. Part of the clones is missing from these tables; in studies checked, under half for an unresolved V gene and the rest for unknown reasons. Here the sample has over 150,000 clones; 85% to 95% occur a single time. The ten largest clonotypes hold approximately 5.7% of the sample. Source material: blood. These receptor sequences come from a man aged 35 to 55 in good health.

The chain links TRBV7-9 to TRBJ2-7; D gene unclear. This CDR3 region has 15 residues. V lost 4 bases to trimming and J lost 7 bases, with 20 bases between them. The germline CDR1 and CDR2 sequences are SEHNR and FQNEAQ (reference sequence). CDR3 protein: CASSSGFSTPEEQYF. Written as DNA, the CDR3 is TGTGCCAGCAGCTCCGGCTTTAGTACACCCGAAGAGCAGTACTTC. Using reference TRBV7-9 and TRBJ2-7 for the parts outside the CDR3, the full variable domain is DTGVSQNPRHKITKRGQNVTFRCDPISEHNRLYWYRQTLGQGPEFLTYFQNEAQLEKSRLLSDRFSAERPKGSFSTLEIQRTEQGDSAMYLCASSSGFSTPEEQYFGPGTRLTVT.

The count of this clone is one. This CDR3 reads CASSYVDTNEKLFF. The CDR3 coding sequence is TGTGCCAGCAGTTACGTTGATACTAATGAAAAACTGTTTTTT. The chain couples TRBV6-5 to TRBJ1-4; D is undetermined. V lost 2 bases to trimming and J lost 2 bases, with 6 bases between them. Per germline, CDR1 MNHEY and CDR2 SVGAGI. This CDR3 has 14 residues.

This chain uses TRBV7-9 with TRBJ1-3; possible D gene TRBD1, 5 bases. The CDR3 covers 12 residues. The germline V and J ends were trimmed by 4 bases and 8 bases, with 9 bases remaining between them. CDR1 is SEHNR and CDR2 is FQNEAQ in the germline V gene (reference sequence). This chain's CDR3 is CASSYGGDTIYF. For the CDR3, the DNA is TGTGCCAGCAGCTACGGGGGAGACACCATATATTTT.

V is TRBV5-1 and J is TRBJ2-1, with 11 nucleotides matching TRBD2. Trimming took 1 base from V and 2 from J; bases not matched to a gene: 2. The germline CDR1 and CDR2 sequences are SGHRS and YFSETQ. The CDR3 has 16 residues. The CDR3 nucleotides read TGCGCCAGCAGCTTGACTAGCGGGGGCACCTACAATGAGCAGTTCTTC. It translates to CASSLTSGGTYNEQFF.

The rearrangement uses TRBV4-3 and TRBJ1-1; D is ambiguous. Germline assignment: CDR1 LGHNA and CDR2 YSLEER. This CDR3 is built from 15 residues. The V and J ends lost 0 bases and 5 bases respectively, with 13 bases between them. DNA of the CDR3: TGCGCCAGCAGCCAAGAGGGCTGGGTCGGGACTGAAGCTTTCTTT. Its translation: CASSQEGWVGTEAFF.

The gene calls are TRBV2 and TRBJ2-1; D is unclear. V dropped 2 bases and J dropped 2 bases, with 16 bases sitting between them. CDR3 length: 17 residues. Germline V gene data show CDR1 as SNHLY and CDR2 as FYNNEI. The CDR3, as DNA: TGTGCCAGCAGTGAAAGGCCTACGAGAACACCCTACAATGAGCAGTTCTTC. Translating gives CASSERPTRTPYNEQFF.

The chain joins TRBV19 to TRBJ1-5; D is possibly TRBD1 (5 bases). CDR1 is LNHDA and CDR2 is SQIVND in the germline V gene (reference sequence). V was pared by 5 bases and J by 1 base, with 9 bases between. This CDR3 spans 14 amino acids. CDR3 amino acids: CASSWGGSNQPQHF. The CDR3 DNA reads TGTGCCAGTAGTTGGGGCGGGAGCAATCAGCCCCAGCATTTT.

The chain employs TRBV7-2 and TRBJ2-7; the D gene is possibly TRBD2 (7 bases). The germline V gene encodes CDR1 SGHTA and CDR2 FQGNSA. Trimming took off 3 bases at V and 0 bases at J, with 15 bases between the two ends. CDR3 size: 16 residues. CDR3 sequence (DNA): TGTGCCAGCAGCTTCGGGGGCGGGGGCAACTCCTACGAGCAGTACTTC. Its protein is CASSFGGGGNSYEQYF.

J is TRBJ2-3 and V is TRBV7-6, with TRBD1 matching over 7 bases. After removal of 5 bases from V and 1 base from J, the junction contained 6 bases not matched to a gene. Germline CDR1 reads SGHVS; CDR2 reads FNYEAQ. CDR3 size: 15 residues. The CDR3 DNA reads TGTGCCAGCAGCCCCCAACAGGGGCGCACAGATACGCAGTATTTT. It codes for CASSPQQGRTDTQYF.

The chain joins TRBV5-5 to TRBJ1-2; 8 bases map to TRBD1. The CDR3 sequence is 13 residues long. V gave up 5 bases and J gave up 5 bases; unmatched junction bases: 5. Germline loops: CDR1 SGHKS, CDR2 YYEKEE (reference sequence). The CDR3 nucleotides are TGTGCCAGCAGTCCCGACAGGGGATATGGCTACACCTTC. Protein product: CASSPDRGYGYTF.

Only one count was recorded for this clone. This chain joins TRBV29-1 and TRBJ2-5; perhaps TRBD2 as D (7 bases). CDR1 SQVTM and CDR2 ANQGSEA come from the germline V gene. Trimming took off 6 bases at V and 5 bases at J, with 16 bases between the two ends. The CDR3 loop spans 13 amino acids. The CDR3, as DNA: TGCAGCGTCCGGAGGGGGGGATGGGAGACCCAGTACTTC. It is translated as CSVRRGGWETQYF.

V and J are TRBV10-2 and TRBJ1-5; 8 bases line up with TRBD1. Germline-derived CDR1 and CDR2 are WSHSY and SAAADI. The CDR3 has 16 amino acids. With V trimmed by 1 base and J by 7 bases, 9 bases remained unmatched. In DNA form, the CDR3 reads TGCGCCAGCAGTGAGTTTGGGACAGGACTGGAACAGCCCCAGCATTTT. Its translation is CASSEFGTGLEQPQHF.

V usage is TRBV7-3 and J usage is TRBJ1-1; D gene uncertain. V was clipped by 1 base and J by 0 bases, with 12 bases between them. Germline CDR1 is SGHTA and CDR2 is FQGTGA. The CDR3 extends over 16 amino acids. The CDR3 reads CASSLIRVRMNTEAFF. The CDR3 bases are TGTGCCAGCAGCTTAATCCGGGTTAGGATGAACACTGAAGCTTTCTTT.

This rearrangement joins TRBV5-4 to TRBJ1-2; D not resolved. Germline V gives CDR1 SGHNT, CDR2 YYREEE (reference sequence). V shed 2 bases and J shed 5 bases, with 13 bases lying between them. The CDR3 sequence is 14 residues long. The CDR3 DNA follows: TGTGCCAGCAGCTTCGACACGCCTTTTTATGGCTACACCTTC. It is translated as CASSFDTPFYGYTF.

CDR3 coding DNA: TGTGCCAGCAGCCGGGCGGGGGGGGTTTACAATGAGCAGTTCTTC. Translated, it gives CASSRAGGVYNEQFF. This chain connects TRBV7-9 to TRBJ2-1, with 9 bases identical to TRBD2. This CDR3 has 15 residues. The trim removed 5 bases at V and 4 bases at J, leaving 6 bases unmatched. CDR1 is SEHNR, CDR2 FQNEAQ, per germline (reference sequence).

The rearrangement links TRBV30 to TRBJ2-2, with D uncertain. V dropped 4 bases and J dropped 5 bases, with 5 bases sitting between them. This CDR3 has 11 residues. Germline values: CDR1 GTSNPN, CDR2 SVGIG (reference sequence). The DNA of the CDR3 is TGTGCCTGGATGCGGACCGGGGAGCTGTTTTTT. The encoded protein is CAWMRTGELFF. Full variable domain (outside the CDR3, taken from reference TRBV30 and TRBJ2-2): SQTIHQWPATLVQPVGSPLSLECTVEGTSNPNLYWYRQAAGRGLQLLFYSVGIGQISSEVPQNLSASRPQDRQFILSSKKLLLSDSGFYLCAWMRTGELFFGEGSRLTVL.

The chain is built from TRBV6-5 and TRBJ1-1; no clear D. This CDR3 comprises 13 residues. Trimming stripped 7 bases from V and 6 bases from J, with 15 bases between. CDR1 MNHEY and CDR2 SVGAGI come from the germline V gene. For the CDR3, the DNA is TGTGCCAGCACTGGGAACAGTCGGTCTGAAGCTTTCTTT. It codes for CASTGNSRSEAFF.

In this sample, this clone turned up once. The chain recombines TRBV2 with TRBJ1-5; perhaps TRBD1 as D (5 bases). The germline CDR1 and CDR2 sequences are SNHLY and FYNNEI. CDR3 length equals 15 residues. Trimming cost V 2 bases and J 6 bases, with 14 bases left between them. This CDR3 reads CASSEMTALSQPQHF. The CDR3 DNA reads as TGTGCCAGCAGTGAAATGACAGCCCTTAGTCAGCCCCAGCATTTT.

Concerning this clone: The sample holds other DNA sequences that translate to the same CDR3. The genes are TRBV4-3 and TRBJ1-2; D gene unclear. The V gene's germline CDR1 is LGHNA and CDR2 YSLEER. Deletions cut 1 base from V and 4 bases from J, with 4 bases between. This CDR3 region has 12 residues. CDR3 in amino acids: CASSQGIYGYTF. As DNA, the CDR3 is TGCGCCAGCAGCCAAGGGATCTATGGCTACACCTTC.

This chain uses TRBV20-1 with TRBJ2-1; 9 nucleotides agree with TRBD2. The CDR3 runs 15 residues. Per the germline V gene, CDR1 is DFQATT and CDR2 is SNEGSKA (reference sequence). V lost 3 bases to trimming and J lost 4 bases; unmatched junction nucleotides: 7. The chain's CDR3 is CSASGPLAGYNEQFF. CDR3 nucleotide sequence: TGCAGTGCTAGTGGTCCGCTAGCGGGGTACAATGAGCAGTTCTTC.

The chain recombines TRBV7-2 with TRBJ1-1; D may be TRBD1 (5 bases). CDR1 and CDR2 from the germline V gene are SGHTA and FQGNSA. This CDR3 is built from 15 residues. The V and J ends lost 5 bases and 2 bases respectively, with 15 bases between them. The CDR3 loop reads CASSAGPGGNTEAFF. CDR3 bases: TGTGCCAGCAGCGCCGGCCCCGGGGGTAACACTGAAGCTTTCTTT.

The chain uses TRBV9 and TRBJ1-2; D gene ambiguous. Germline-derived CDR1 and CDR2 are SGDLS and YYNGEE. This CDR3 region has 15 residues. Trimming took off 0 bases at V and 3 bases at J, with 12 bases between the two ends. This CDR3 is CASSVGKSRYYGYTF. The DNA for the CDR3 is TGTGCCAGCAGCGTAGGAAAGAGTCGGTACTATGGCTACACCTTC.

The CDR3 DNA sequence: TGTGCCAGCAGCCCGGGGACAGGGCATCAGCCCCAGCATTTT. Protein product: CASSPGTGHQPQHF. The chain links TRBV7-8 to TRBJ1-5; 9 nucleotides agree with TRBD1. Germline V gene sequence: CDR1 SGHVS, CDR2 FQNEAQ. CDR3 size: 14 residues. V gave up 5 bases and J gave up 5 bases; unmatched junction bases: 4.

The V and J genes are TRBV9 and TRBJ1-2, with D possibly being TRBD1 (5 bases). Trimming cost V 0 bases and J 8 bases, with 17 bases left between them. This CDR3 spans 15 amino acids. The V gene's germline CDR1 is SGDLS and CDR2 YYNGEE. CDR3 nucleotides: TGTGCCAGCAGCGTAGCGGGGGAGGACCTTCGAGGCTACACCTTC. It is translated as CASSVAGEDLRGYTF.

J is TRBJ1-3 and V is TRBV11-2; D might be TRBD1 (6 bases). Trimming removed 5 bases at V and 4 bases at J, with 9 bases between. The length of the CDR3 is 13 residues. From germline, CDR1 is SGHAT and CDR2 FQNNGV. The CDR3 here is CASSRTAGNTIYF. The CDR3 DNA reads TGTGCCAGCAGCCGGACAGCGGGAAACACCATATATTTT.

This clone has a single count. The rearrangement uses TRBV6-1 and TRBJ1-2, with D tentatively TRBD1 (5 bases). CDR1 and CDR2 (germline): MNHNS, SASEGT. The CDR3 runs 13 residues. Trimming pared 2 bases from V and 4 bases from J, leaving 8 bases between. DNA of the CDR3: TGTGCCAGCAGTGAATTAGACAGCTATGGCTACACCTTC. Protein sequence: CASSELDSYGYTF.

The chain is built from TRBV30 and TRBJ1-1; 10 bases align to TRBD1. The V segment lost 0 bases and the J segment 4 bases; nucleotides outside the gene matches: 8. Germline CDR1 is GTSNPN and CDR2 is SVGIG (reference sequence). The CDR3 covers 16 residues. In DNA, the CDR3 is TGTGCCTGGAGTGTACCCGGGACAGGGGTAGGCACTGAAGCTTTCTTT. Its protein is CAWSVPGTGVGTEAFF.